This is a list of T cell receptor beta chains from one sample in a study of T cells in Graves' hyperthyroidism and ophthalmopathy. MiXCR was run by TCRdb on the multiplex PCR reads, yielding one entry per CDR3 protein. The repertoire consists of over 400,000 distinct CDR3 sequences, with about 14% occurring once and the leading ten covering over 10%. The specimen was blood. The receptors come from a man between 18 and 29 years old with Graves' ophthalmopathy. CDR3s include the opening cysteine and the closing phenylalanine or tryptophan. A D gene is named only where the DNA matches it firmly. Part of the rows lack a size; the others show once, few, many or a class for expanded clones.

v_gene	d_gene	abundance	j_gene	CDR3aa	CDR3nt
TRBV7-6	TRBD2	few	TRBJ2-5	CASSIGYSGAETQYF	TGTGCCAGCAGCATAGGGTACAGCGGGGCAGAGACCCAGTACTTC
TRBV20-1	TRBD1	-	TRBJ1-2	CSARGGQGADGYTF	TGCAGTGCTAGGGGGGGACAGGGGGCGGATGGCTACACCTTC
TRBV4-1	-	-	TRBJ2-5	CASSHPLPRRGETQYF	TGCGCCAGCAGCCACCCCCTCCCGCGTCGGGGAGAGACCCAGTACTTC
TRBV27	-	many	TRBJ1-5	CASSLLGSNQPQHF	TGTGCCAGCAGTTTATTAGGGAGCAATCAGCCCCAGCATTTT
TRBV12-3/TRBV12-4	-	many	TRBJ2-7	CASSLAREQYF	TGTGCCAGCAGTTTAGCTCGCGAGCAGTACTTC
TRBV10-1	-	many	TRBJ1-2	CASSEYRVVGYTF	TGCGCCAGCAGTGAGTACAGGGTCGTCGGCTACACCTTC
TRBV7-9	TRBD1	-	TRBJ2-1	CASSPAGGSQFF	TGTGCCAGCAGCCCCGCAGGGGGCTCGCAGTTCTTC
TRBV3-1	-	many	TRBJ1-5	CASSPMGQPQHF	TGTGCCAGCAGCCCGATGGGACAGCCCCAGCATTTT
TRBV3-1	-	many	TRBJ1-3	CASSQGGNTIYF	TGTGCCAGCAGCCAGGGTGGAAACACCATATATTTT
TRBV20-1	-	few	TRBJ2-5	CSARDLVNIETQYF	TGCAGTGCTAGAGATCTTGTAAACATAGAGACCCAGTACTTC
TRBV5-1	-	many	TRBJ2-7	CASSPGEGVYEQYF	TGCGCCAGCAGCCCTGGAGAGGGGGTTTACGAGCAGTACTTC
TRBV5-1	-	many	TRBJ2-2	CASTLQGNTGELFF	TGCGCCAGCACCTTACAGGGGAACACCGGGGAGCTGTTTTTT
TRBV5-1	-	few	TRBJ1-4	CAREQGRTNEKLFF	TGCGCCAGAGAACAGGGTCGAACTAATGAAAAACTGTTTTTT
TRBV7-8	TRBD1	many	TRBJ2-2	CASSTSRDRGTGELFF	TGTGCCAGCAGCACCTCCCGGGACAGGGGGACCGGGGAGCTGTTTTTT
TRBV24-1	-	many	TRBJ2-1	CATSDLRVHEQFF	TGTGCCACCAGTGATTTGCGGGTTCATGAGCAGTTCTTC
TRBV11-2	TRBD2	many	TRBJ2-5	CASTDLTKIGTAAGGEYF	TGTGCCAGCACCGATCTTACTAAGATTGGGACCGCTGCTGGGGGGGAGTACTTC
TRBV6-2/TRBV6-3	TRBD2	many	TRBJ2-3	CASRGLAGGRGDTQYF	TGTGCCAGTAGGGGACTAGCGGGAGGGCGAGGAGATACGCAGTATTTT
TRBV3-1	TRBD2	many	TRBJ2-3	CASSYGTSAQYF	TGTGCCAGCAGCTACGGGACTAGCGCGCAGTATTTT
TRBV5-1	TRBD1	-	TRBJ2-7	CASSTRDSSYERYF	TGCGCCAGCAGCACACGGGACAGCTCCTACGAGCGGTACTTC
TRBV2	-	many	TRBJ1-5	CASSEFGAGGNQPQHF	TGTGCCAGCAGTGAGTTCGGGGCGGGGGGCAATCAGCCCCAGCATTTT
TRBV27	TRBD2	many	TRBJ2-2	CASRAGLAANTGELFF	TGTGCCAGCAGAGCCGGACTAGCGGCGAACACCGGGGAGCTGTTTTTT
TRBV15	TRBD1	many	TRBJ2-3	CATSRGQDRSDTQYF	TGTGCCACCAGCAGGGGACAGGACCGATCAGATACGCAGTATTTT
TRBV7-9	-	few	TRBJ1-1	CASSLVGGGAGYTEAFF	TGTGCCAGCAGCTTAGTGGGCGGGGGCGCGGGATACACTGAAGCTTTCTTT
TRBV30	-	many	TRBJ1-1	CAWDRMNTEAFF	TGTGCCTGGGACAGAATGAACACTGAAGCTTTCTTT
TRBV7-6	TRBD1	many	TRBJ1-3	CASSAPGQGNTIYF	TGTGCCAGCAGCGCTCCGGGACAGGGAAACACCATATATTTT
TRBV2	TRBD1	many	TRBJ2-7	CASRPLTGDGYEQYF	TGTGCCAGCAGGCCCTTGACAGGGGACGGCTACGAGCAGTACTTC